The 18 T cell receptor beta chains listed next were all sequenced from one sample in a study of OX40 agonist ivuxolimab in advanced cancers. Data came from immunoSEQ multiplex PCR; TCRdb stores just in-frame clones and leaves some out. The sample lists approximately 40,000 clones; about 85% were seen once. Source: CD4+ or CD8+ T cells sorted from blood, taken in a trial of the OX40 agonist ivuxolimab. These receptors were taken from an adult with an advanced solid tumor such as melanoma, head and neck, liver or kidney cancer.

The J gene is TRBJ2-6, the V gene TRBV7-6; D not certain. Trimming cost V 1 base and J 0 bases, with 10 bases left between them. Germline V gives CDR1 SGHVS, CDR2 FNYEAQ. The CDR3 runs to 17 residues. Written as DNA, the CDR3 is TGTGCCAGCAGCTTAGTTGACGGATTCTCTGGGGCCAACGTCCTGACTTTC. It yields the protein CASSLVDGFSGANVLTF.

The chain recombines TRBV19 with TRBJ2-7, with TRBD1 as a possible D gene (6 bases). Germline V CDR1 and CDR2: LNHDA, SQIVND (reference sequence). Trimming cost V 5 bases and J 0 bases, with 11 bases left between them. The CDR3 length is 14 residues. The CDR3 loop reads CASSFQTGSYEQYF. The CDR3 coding sequence is TGTGCCAGTAGTTTCCAGACAGGCTCCTACGAGCAGTACTTC.

This chain joins TRBV27 and TRBJ2-7, with a tentative D call TRBD2 (5 bases). V was cut by 8 bases and J by 0 bases, with 17 bases left in between. The germline gives CDR1 MNHEY, CDR2 SMNVEV (reference sequence). The CDR3 is 15 amino acids. CDR3 region: CASSIGPRGSYEQYF. CDR3 sequence (DNA): TGTGCCAGCTCTATCGGGCCCCGGGGCTCCTACGAGCAGTACTTC.

The chain uses TRBV9 and TRBJ1-3; 7 bases match TRBD1. Germline V gives CDR1 SGDLS, CDR2 YYNGEE. The CDR3 is 14 residues long. The trim removed 6 bases at V and 0 bases at J, leaving 3 bases unmatched. CDR3 region: CASTGGISGNTIYF. The CDR3 DNA is TGTGCCAGCACAGGGGGAATCTCTGGAAACACCATATATTTT.

The rearrangement uses TRBV4-3 and TRBJ2-4, with a possible D match to TRBD2 (5 bases). This CDR3 spans 17 amino acids. Between the trimmed V and J ends, which lost 0 bases and 5 bases, there was a span of 17 bases. Germline lookup yields CDR1 LGHNA and CDR2 YSLEER. The CDR3 protein is CASSQDADGPSQNIQYF. In DNA form, the CDR3 reads TGCGCCAGCAGCCAAGATGCGGACGGTCCTAGCCAAAACATTCAGTACTTC.

The chain combines TRBV27 with TRBJ1-2; D possibly corresponds to TRBD1 (6 bases). CDR3 length: 15 amino acids. CDR1 and CDR2 (germline): MNHEY, SMNVEV (reference sequence). V was shortened by 2 bases and J by 6 bases, with 16 bases between the two germline ends. The CDR3 DNA reads as TGTGCCAGCAGTTTAATGGCAGGGGATAAGGATGGCTACACCTTC. Translation gives CASSLMAGDKDGYTF.

The rearrangement uses TRBV11-3 and TRBJ1-1; D may be TRBD1 (5 bases). The CDR3 covers 14 residues. The germline V gene has CDR1 SGHNT and CDR2 YENEEA. Trimming cost V 1 base and J 4 bases, with 10 bases left between them. CDR3 bases: TGTGCCAGCAGCTTAGGTTCCAGGGCCACTGAAGCTTTCTTT. This sequence encodes CASSLGSRATEAFF.

This chain uses TRBV7-9 with TRBJ2-5; D is perhaps TRBD2 (6 bases). The germline V gene encodes CDR1 SEHNR and CDR2 FQNEAQ (reference sequence). V dropped 5 bases and J dropped 4 bases, with 11 bases sitting between them. The CDR3 sequence is 13 residues long. CDR3 sequence: CASSAGTLETQYF. CDR3 sequence (DNA): TGTGCCAGCAGCGCCGGGACTCTAGAGACCCAGTACTTC.

Notes on this clone: At one boundary the junction diverges from the germline segment, which might be a read error. The V and J genes are TRBV4-1 and TRBJ2-7; perhaps TRBD1 as D (6 bases). The V gene's germline CDR1 is MGHRA and CDR2 YSYEKL. There are 15 residues in the CDR3. The CDR3 DNA is TGCGTCAGCAGCCAAGTTTCCAGGGGCTCCTACGAGCAGTACTTC. It codes for CVSSQVSRGSYEQYF.

This chain joins TRBV7-2 and TRBJ1-6; perhaps TRBD1 as D (5 bases). In germline, CDR1 is SGHTA, CDR2 FQGNSA. Trimming shortened V by 4 bases and J by 11 bases, and 18 bases separated the two germline ends. CDR3 size: 15 residues. CDR3: CASSSRDVGAPPLHF. The DNA for the CDR3 is TGTGCCAGCAGCTCAAGGGACGTAGGTGCCCCACCCCTCCACTTT.

This chain uses TRBV9 with TRBJ2-3, with no clear D. Trimming shortened V by 4 bases and J by 2 bases, and 8 bases separated the two germline ends. In germline, CDR1 is SGDLS, CDR2 YYNGEE. The CDR3 is 13 residues long. CDR3 sequence: CASSPPSTDTQYF. CDR3 nucleotides: TGTGCCAGCAGCCCCCCATCCACAGATACGCAGTATTTT.

The sample holds a few counts of this clone. The rearrangement links TRBV9 to TRBJ1-1; the D is unclear. Trimming left V 3 bases short and J 0 bases short, with 6 bases between. Germline values: CDR1 SGDLS, CDR2 YYNGEE. CDR3 size: 13 residues. CDR3 residues: CASSGSVNTEAFF. The DNA for the CDR3 is TGTGCCAGCAGCGGCTCAGTGAACACTGAAGCTTTCTTT.

The chain joins TRBV6-5 to TRBJ1-4, with D maybe TRBD1 (5 bases). Per the germline V gene, CDR1 is MNHEY and CDR2 is SVGAGI. V gave up 3 bases and J gave up 5 bases, with 13 bases separating them. The CDR3 loop spans 15 amino acids. CDR3 nucleotides: TGTGCCAGCAGTTATGACGGGAACAGGAATGAAAAACTGTTTTTT. It specifies CASSYDGNRNEKLFF.

The chain combines TRBV29-1 with TRBJ2-1; 7 bases map to TRBD2. The CDR3 length is 17 residues. Trimming removed 7 bases from V and 0 bases from J; junction bases left unmatched: 15. Germline CDR1 and CDR2: SQVTM and ANQGSEA. CDR3 loop: CSALPVPGLGSYNEQFF. In DNA, the CDR3 is TGCAGCGCCTTGCCCGTGCCTGGACTAGGCTCCTACAATGAGCAGTTCTTC.

This chain joins TRBV5-6 and TRBJ1-1; D gene uncertain. V dropped 0 bases and J dropped 5 bases, with 14 bases sitting between them. The CDR3 runs 15 residues. Germline CDR1 reads SGHDT; CDR2 reads YYEEEE. The CDR3 coding sequence is TGTGCCAGCAGCTTGGGATGGGTTGGAGGGACTGAAGCTTTCTTT. As protein: CASSLGWVGGTEAFF.

The gene calls are TRBV2 and TRBJ2-2, with a possible D match to TRBD1 (5 bases). This CDR3 has 16 amino acids. V shed 2 bases and J shed 0 bases, with 10 bases lying between them. Germline V gene lookup returns CDR1 SNHLY and CDR2 FYNNEI. CDR3 nucleotides: TGTGCCAGCAGTGAAACTGGCAGGGCGAACACCGGGGAGCTGTTTTTT. Translating it yields CASSETGRANTGELFF.

CDR3 amino acids: CASSTVAQSYEQYF. The CDR3 DNA follows: TGTGCCAGCAGCACAGTCGCACAGTCCTACGAGCAGTACTTC. The gene calls are TRBV7-9 and TRBJ2-5; D not certain. The DNA end favors TRBJ2-7, so the J call may be wrong. The CDR3 runs 14 residues. The germline V gene has CDR1 SEHNR and CDR2 FQNEAQ (reference sequence).

The J gene is TRBJ2-1, the V gene TRBV7-2, with D tentatively TRBD2 (5 bases). CDR1 SGHTA and CDR2 FQGNSA come from the germline V gene. V lost 7 bases and J 0 bases, leaving 13 bases between the germline ends. The CDR3 covers 15 residues. In DNA, the CDR3 is TGTGCCAGCACCAGTAGCGTAAGCTCCTACAATGAGCAGTTCTTC. Its protein is CASTSSVSSYNEQFF.